This entry concerns a single TCR beta chain. The data are from a study of technical replicates of blood from a handful of donors. Germline V gives CDR1 SEHNR, CDR2 FQNEAQ (reference sequence). The CDR3 contains 14 residues. After removal of 3 bases from V and 10 bases from J, the junction contained 10 bases not matched to a gene. The method was immunoSEQ multiplex PCR; TCRdb's version includes in-frame clones alone and lacks a portion of them. This table has about 80,000 clones, 95% to 98% appearing once. The sample consisted of T cells isolated from PBMCs. The TCR comes from a human donor in good health. The chain uses TRBV7-9 and TRBJ1-1; 8 bases align to TRBD1. The CDR3 loop reads CASSLGQGALGAFF. The CDR3 coding sequence is TGTGCCAGCAGCTTGGGGCAGGGGGCACTGGGAGCTTTCTTT.